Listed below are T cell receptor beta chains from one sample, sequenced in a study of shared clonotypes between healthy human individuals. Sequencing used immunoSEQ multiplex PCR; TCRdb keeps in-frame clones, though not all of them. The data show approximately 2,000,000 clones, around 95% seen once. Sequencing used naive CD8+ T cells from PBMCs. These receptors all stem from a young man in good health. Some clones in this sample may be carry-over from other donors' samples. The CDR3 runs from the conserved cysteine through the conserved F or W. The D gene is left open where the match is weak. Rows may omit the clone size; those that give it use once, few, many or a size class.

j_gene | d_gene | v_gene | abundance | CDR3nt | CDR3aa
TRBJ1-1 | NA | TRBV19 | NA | TGTGCCAGTTTAATGTCCCCCTACACTGAAGCTTTCTTT | CASLMSPYTEAFF
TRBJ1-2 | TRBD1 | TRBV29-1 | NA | TGCAGCGCCTCGGGACAGAATTCTAACTATGGCTACACCTTC | CSASGQNSNYGYTF
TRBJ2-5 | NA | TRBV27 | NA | TGTGCCAGCAGTTTATGGCGGGGACCGAAGGAGACCCAGTACTTC | CASSLWRGPKETQYF
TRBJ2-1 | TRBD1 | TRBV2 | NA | TGTGCCAGCAGAGCCGGGACAGGGAGCTCCTACAATGAGCAGTTCTTC | CASRAGTGSSYNEQFF
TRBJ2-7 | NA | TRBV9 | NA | TGTGCCAGCAGCGTACACCCGGCGGGGAACGAGCAGTACTTC | CASSVHPAGNEQYF
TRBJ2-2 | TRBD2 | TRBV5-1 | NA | TGCGCCAGCAGCTTGGCCCGACTAGCGGGCGCCGGGGAGCTGTTTTTT | CASSLARLAGAGELFF
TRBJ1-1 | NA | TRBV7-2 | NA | TGTGCCAGCAGCTCAAGATCCGAGTCGCTTGCCGCTGAAGCTTTCTTT | CASSSRSESLAAEAFF
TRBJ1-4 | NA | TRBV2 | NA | TGTGCCAGCAGTGAATGGATGGTTGCAACTAATGAAAAACTGTTTTTT | CASSEWMVATNEKLFF
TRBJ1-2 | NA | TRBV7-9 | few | TGTGCCAGCAGCTTAGCGCCGGGCTACACCTTC | CASSLAPGYTF
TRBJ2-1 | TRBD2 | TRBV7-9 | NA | TGTGCCAGCAGCCCCCGTAGCGGGGAATCCTACAATGAGCAGTTCTTC | CASSPRSGESYNEQFF
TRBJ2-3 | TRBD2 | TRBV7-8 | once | TGTGCCAGCAGCTTGGGGACTAGCGGGCGCACAGATACGCAGTATTTT | CASSLGTSGRTDTQYF
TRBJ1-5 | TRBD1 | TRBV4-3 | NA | TGCGCCAGCAGCCATCCCCGAAGGTCGGGGACAGCGAATCAGCCCCAGCATTTT | CASSHPRRSGTANQPQHF
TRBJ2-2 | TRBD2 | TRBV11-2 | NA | TGTGCCAGCAGCTCCCGGGGGGGAGGCCTCAACACCGGGGAGCTGTTTTTT | CASSSRGGGLNTGELFF
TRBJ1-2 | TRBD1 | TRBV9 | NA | TGTGCCAGCAGCGCGGGCGTGGGACAGGGGATCTTTGGCTACACCTTC | CASSAGVGQGIFGYTF
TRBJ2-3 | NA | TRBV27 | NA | TGTGCCAGCAGTTTACAGTACACAGATACGCAGTATTTT | CASSLQYTDTQYF
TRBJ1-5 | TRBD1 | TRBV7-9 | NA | TGTGCCAGCAGCGAGGGACAGTATCAGCCCCAGCATTTT | CASSEGQYQPQHF
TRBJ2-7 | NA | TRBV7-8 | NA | TGTGCCAGCAGCTTAAGTTTTGGGCGGTCCGACTACGAGCAGTACTTC | CASSLSFGRSDYEQYF
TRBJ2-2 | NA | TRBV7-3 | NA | TGTGCCAGCAGCCTCCCTGGTCTACCTGGGGAGCTGTTTTTT | CASSLPGLPGELFF
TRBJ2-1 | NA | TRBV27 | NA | TGTGCCAGCTCGGACAGCTCCTACAATGAGCAGTTCTTC | CASSDSSYNEQFF
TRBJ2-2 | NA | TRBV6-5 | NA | TGTGCCAGCAGAAGTGGCTGGGGGGAAGGGGAGCTGTTTTTT | CASRSGWGEGELFF
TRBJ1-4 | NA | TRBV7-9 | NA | TGTGCCAGCACCGGGGGACAAACTAATGAAAAACTGTTTTTT | CASTGGQTNEKLFF
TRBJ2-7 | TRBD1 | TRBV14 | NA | TGTGCCAGCAGCCTGAGACAGGGGCCGACCTACGAGCAGTACTTC | CASSLRQGPTYEQYF
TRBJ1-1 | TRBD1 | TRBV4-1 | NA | TGCGCCAGCAGCCAAGACCCCAACCGACAGGGCCCGGGCACTGAAGCTTTCTTT | CASSQDPNRQGPGTEAFF
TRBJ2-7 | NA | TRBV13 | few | TGTGCCAGCAGCCATAGGGGGACCAACTACGAGCAGTACTTC | CASSHRGTNYEQYF
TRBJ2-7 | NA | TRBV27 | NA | TGTGCCAGCAGTTTATCCCCAGGGTCGAGTATTCTCGAGCAGTACTTC | CASSLSPGSSILEQYF
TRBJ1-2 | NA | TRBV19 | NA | TGTGCCAGTAGTTTTAAGACCAACTATGGCTACACCTTC | CASSFKTNYGYTF
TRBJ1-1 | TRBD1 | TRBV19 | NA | TGTGCCAGTGGCCAGGGGGCAAGAACTGAAGCTTTCTTT | CASGQGARTEAFF